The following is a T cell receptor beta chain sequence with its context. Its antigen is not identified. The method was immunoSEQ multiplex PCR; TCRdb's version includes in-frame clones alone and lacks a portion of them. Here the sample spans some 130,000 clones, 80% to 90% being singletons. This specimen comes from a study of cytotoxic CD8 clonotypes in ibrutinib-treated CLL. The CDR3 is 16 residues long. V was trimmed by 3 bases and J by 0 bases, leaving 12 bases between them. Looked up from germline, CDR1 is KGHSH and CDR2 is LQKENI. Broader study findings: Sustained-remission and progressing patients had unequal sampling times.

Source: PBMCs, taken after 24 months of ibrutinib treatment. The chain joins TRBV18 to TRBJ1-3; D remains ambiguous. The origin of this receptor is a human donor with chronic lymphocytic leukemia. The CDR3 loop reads CASSPLAGSSGNTIYF. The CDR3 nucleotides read TGTGCCAGCTCACCCCTCGCGGGGAGCTCTGGAAACACCATATATTTT.